Presented here are 17 T cell receptor beta chains from one specimen sequenced in a study of a mutant IDH1 vaccine in newly diagnosed glioma. Clones were sequenced by immunoSEQ multiplex PCR, and TCRdb holds only the in-frame ones, with some missing. This sample has roughly 41,000 clones; roughly 78% occur once, and the top ten carry less than 9.5%. Time point specified: baseline, week 1 (first vaccination visit). Indicated treatment: pre-vaccination baseline after standard-of-care therapy. The sequencing used PBMCs, collected from a glioma patient treated with radiotherapy, temozolomide or both. All receptors derive from a man aged 40-49 years with glioma. Some clones in this sample may be carry-over from other donors' samples.

In nucleotides, the CDR3 is TGTGCCAGCAGCCCATCCCTAGCCGATACGCAGTATTTT. Protein: CASSPSLADTQYF. The rearrangement uses TRBV7-9 and TRBJ2-3; maybe TRBD2 (5 bases). The CDR3 runs 13 residues. CDR1 is SEHNR and CDR2 is FQNEAQ in the germline V gene (reference sequence). V gave up 5 bases and J gave up 6 bases, with 12 bases separating them.

The chain recombines TRBV5-1 with TRBJ2-2, with no clear D. V shed 0 bases and J shed 4 bases, with 4 bases lying between them. Germline values: CDR1 SGHRS, CDR2 YFSETQ. The CDR3 spans 13 residues. Here the CDR3 DNA reads TGCGCCAGCAGCTTGGAGGTCACCGGGGAGCTGTTTTTT. This gives the protein CASSLEVTGELFF. The full variable domain, rest sourced from reference TRBV5-1 and TRBJ2-2, is KAGVTQTPRYLIKTRGQQVTLSCSPISGHRSVSWYQQTPGQGLQFLFEYFSETQRNKGNFPGRFSGRQFSNSRSEMNVSTLELGDSALYLCASSLEVTGELFFGEGSRLTVL.

The sample holds one count of this clone. The chain joins TRBV25-1 to TRBJ2-5; D perhaps matches TRBD2 (5 bases). The V gene lost 3 bases and the J gene lost 5 bases, with 22 bases spanning the gap. This CDR3 region has 17 residues. CDR1 MGHDK and CDR2 SYGVNS come from the germline V gene. CDR3 region: CASSEGTSHTGKETQYF. As DNA, the CDR3 is TGTGCCAGCAGTGAGGGAACTAGTCACACGGGGAAGGAGACCCAGTACTTC.

V is TRBV5-1 and J is TRBJ2-5, with 10 bases identical to TRBD2. The V segment lost 0 bases and the J segment 4 bases; nucleotides outside the gene matches: 9. In germline, CDR1 is SGHRS, CDR2 YFSETQ. This CDR3 spans 17 amino acids. The CDR3 here is CASSLAVSGGARETQYF. As DNA, the CDR3 is TGCGCCAGCAGCTTGGCCGTCAGCGGGGGGGCCCGAGAGACCCAGTACTTC.

The chain recombines TRBV18 with TRBJ2-7; 9 nucleotides align to TRBD1. The CDR3 sequence is 14 residues long. Unmatched junction bases numbered 2, after V lost 3 bases and J lost 2 bases. Germline assignment: CDR1 KGHSH and CDR2 LQKENI. The DNA of the CDR3 is TGTGCCAGCTCACCGGGACAGGGACCCTACGAGCAGTACTTC. It yields the protein CASSPGQGPYEQYF.

This chain connects TRBV19 to TRBJ2-6, with D maybe TRBD1 (6 bases). Germline V lookup: CDR1 LNHDA, CDR2 SQIVND (reference sequence). Deletions cut 5 bases from V and 1 base from J, with 21 bases between. This CDR3 region has 19 residues. CDR3 sequence reads: CASSPVQGRAYSGANVLTF. The CDR3 nucleotides read TGTGCCAGTAGTCCTGTGCAGGGGAGAGCGTATTCTGGGGCCAACGTCCTGACTTTC.

Of note for this clone: Distinct nucleotide sequences in the sample also encode this CDR3. V is TRBV18 and J is TRBJ1-1; D is unresolved. The V and J ends lost 1 base and 1 base respectively, with 10 bases between them. The CDR3 consists of 15 residues. The V gene's germline CDR1 is KGHSH and CDR2 LQKENI. As DNA, the CDR3 is TGTGCCAGCTCACCACAAAGAACAGCGAACACTGAAGCTTTCTTT. Protein sequence: CASSPQRTANTEAFF.

The chain joins TRBV7-9 to TRBJ1-1; D is ambiguous. CDR3 length equals 15 residues. Germline assignment: CDR1 SEHNR and CDR2 FQNEAQ (reference sequence). Trimming cost V 1 base and J 1 base, with 10 bases left between them. The CDR3 sequence: CASSLVETTNTEAFF. DNA for the CDR3: TGTGCCAGCAGCTTAGTGGAGACAACGAACACTGAAGCTTTCTTT.

This chain connects TRBV7-8 to TRBJ2-1, with 10 bases fitting TRBD2. This CDR3 is built from 17 residues. Germline V gene lookup returns CDR1 SGHVS and CDR2 FQNEAQ. V shed 5 bases, J shed 0 bases, and the junction held 7 bases outside the gene matches. CDR3 DNA: TGTGCCAGCAGCCATGACCAGCGGGGGGGCTCCTACAATGAGCAGTTCTTC. As protein: CASSHDQRGGSYNEQFF.

The genes are TRBV10-3 and TRBJ1-3, with 7 positions matching TRBD1. With V trimmed by 8 bases and J by 2 bases, 15 bases remained unmatched. Germline lookup yields CDR1 ENHRY and CDR2 SYGVKD. The CDR3 has 17 amino acids. The chain's CDR3 is CAIGARHNRGAGNTIYF. CDR3 DNA: TGTGCCATCGGCGCAAGGCACAACAGGGGCGCTGGAAACACCATATATTTT.

V gene TRBV5-6 combines with J gene TRBJ1-6, with D perhaps TRBD1 (6 bases). Germline V gives CDR1 SGHDT, CDR2 YYEEEE. Trimming removed 4 bases at V and 6 bases at J, with 23 bases between. This CDR3 has 18 amino acids. CDR3 region: CASSTGTRISRFNSPLHF. The DNA of the CDR3 is TGTGCCAGCAGCACAGGGACAAGGATATCCCGCTTTAATTCACCCCTCCACTTT. Combining the CDR3 with reference TRBV5-6 and TRBJ1-6 gives the whole variable domain DAGVTQSPTHLIKTRGQQVTLRCSPKSGHDTVSWYQQALGQGPQFIFQYYEEEERQRGNFPDRFSGHQFPNYSSELNVNALLLGDSALYLCASSTGTRISRFNSPLHFGNGTRLTVT.

The chain is built from TRBV5-6 and TRBJ1-6, with TRBD1 matching over 8 bases. Looked up from germline, CDR1 is SGHDT and CDR2 is YYEEEE. This CDR3 spans 15 amino acids. Trimming took 5 bases from V and 9 from J; bases not matched to a gene: 10. CDR3 sequence: CASRGTGGLTSPLHF. The CDR3 coding sequence is TGTGCCAGCAGGGGAACAGGGGGACTAACTTCACCCCTCCACTTT.

The V gene is TRBV6-5, the J gene TRBJ2-7; perhaps TRBD1 as D (6 bases). The CDR3 loop spans 13 amino acids. V was trimmed by 5 bases and J by 2 bases, leaving 10 bases between them. The V gene's germline CDR1 is MNHEY and CDR2 SVGAGI. CDR3 amino acids: CASSADRTYEQYF. CDR3 nucleotides: TGTGCCAGCAGTGCCGACAGGACCTACGAGCAGTACTTC.

CDR3 sequence reads: CASSEGTLYEQYF. Written as DNA, the CDR3 is TGTGCCAGCAGTGAAGGAACACTCTACGAGCAGTACTTC. This chain joins TRBV2 and TRBJ2-7; D call uncertain. In germline, CDR1 is SNHLY, CDR2 FYNNEI. CDR3 length equals 13 residues. Trimming left V 1 base short and J 3 bases short, with 7 bases between.

The genes are TRBV5-4 and TRBJ1-1; 7 bases match TRBD1. This CDR3 has 14 amino acids. Germline CDR1 and CDR2: SGHNT and YYREEE (reference sequence). With 3 bases clipped from V and 4 bases from J, the junction kept 6 bases outside the gene matches. CDR3 DNA sequence: TGTGCCAGCAGCTACTCAGGGGGTAGCACTGAAGCTTTCTTT. It specifies CASSYSGGSTEAFF. The whole variable domain, filled in from reference TRBV5-4 and TRBJ1-1, reads ETGVTQSPTHLIKTRGQQVTLRCSSQSGHNTVSWYQQALGQGPQFIFQYYREEENGRGNFPPRFSGLQFPNYSSELNVNALELDDSALYLCASSYSGGSTEAFFGQGTRLTVV.

The CDR3 region is CASSPYPTGGNTEAFF. The CDR3 DNA reads as TGTGCCAGCAGCCCTTATCCGACAGGGGGAAACACTGAAGCTTTCTTT. V and J are TRBV7-9 and TRBJ1-1; 9 bases are a match to TRBD1. The CDR3 contains 16 residues. The junction had 9 bases not matched to a gene; V was cut back by 5 bases and J by 2 bases. Germline CDR1 reads SEHNR; CDR2 reads FQNEAQ (reference sequence).

This chain connects TRBV19 to TRBJ1-5, with unresolved D. Germline V lookup: CDR1 LNHDA, CDR2 SQIVND (reference sequence). V shed 2 bases and J shed 7 bases, with 6 bases lying between them. CDR3 length equals 12 residues. CDR3 protein: CASSISRQPQHF. Written as DNA, the CDR3 is TGTGCCAGTAGTATATCCAGGCAGCCCCAGCATTTT.